This T cell receptor beta chain was sequenced during a study of T cell responses to AZD1222 COVID-19 vaccine. Overall study context: Second-dose groups at about 4 or about 12 weeks were pooled.

Germline V gene data show CDR1 as SEHNR and CDR2 as FQNEAQ (reference sequence). CDR3 size: 14 residues. V was pared by 6 bases and J by 5 bases, with 11 bases between. TCRdb keeps only in-frame clones here, not all; method: immunoSEQ multiplex PCR. In the table there are 150,000 to 200,000 clones, 90% of which are singletons. This receptor was obtained from an adult in good health. This sequence joins TRBV7-9 and TRBJ1-6; D possibly corresponds to TRBD1 (6 bases). The sequences come from peripheral blood, collected on day 0 of AZD1222 vaccination. CDR3 DNA sequence: TGTGCCAGCAGACAGGGAGGGGATAATTCACCCCTCCACTTT. Its protein product is CASRQGGDNSPLHF.